Presented here are 12 T cell receptor beta chains from one specimen sequenced in a study of identical twins. MiXCR was run by TCRdb on the 5' RACE reads, yielding one entry per CDR3 protein. The sample has hundreds of thousands of distinct CDR3 sequences; 15% to 20% are singletons. These same data were also listed under a study on T cells expressing NK-cell markers.

Sequenced sample: PBMCs. These receptor sequences come from a woman younger than 30 in good health.

The chain joins TRBV10-3 to TRBJ2-3; D is ambiguous. Germline V gene sequence: CDR1 ENHRY, CDR2 SYGVKD. Trimming pared 3 bases from V and 0 bases from J, leaving 10 bases between. The CDR3 runs 15 residues. In DNA, the CDR3 is TGTGCCATCAGTGATCGGGTTTCTAGCACAGATACGCAGTATTTT. Translated: CAISDRVSSTDTQYF.

The CDR3 DNA reads TGTGCCAGTAGTACCGGGAGAAAGATCACCGGGGAGCTGTTTTTT. Encoded protein: CASSTGRKITGELFF. The chain combines TRBV19 with TRBJ2-2, with a tentative D call TRBD2 (6 bases). Germline V gene lookup returns CDR1 LNHDA and CDR2 SQIVND (reference sequence). V gave up 4 bases and J gave up 4 bases, with 13 bases separating them. The CDR3 spans 15 residues.

Turning to this clonotype: A single base separates this from a much larger clone, so it may be a read error. This sequence joins TRBV5-1 and TRBJ2-2; D is undetermined. The germline gives CDR1 SGHRS, CDR2 YFSETQ. The CDR3 spans 13 residues. V was pared by 7 bases and J by 0 bases, with 7 bases between. CDR3 protein: CASGSANTGELFF. The DNA of the CDR3 is TGCGCCAGCGGCTCTGCGAACACCGGGGAGCTGTTTTTT.

The sample holds a few counts of this clonotype. The chain links TRBV25-1 to TRBJ2-1; 10 nucleotides line up with TRBD2. The CDR3 runs 13 residues. Looked up from germline, CDR1 is MGHDK and CDR2 is SYGVNS. V shed 5 bases, J shed 6 bases, and the junction held 1 base outside the gene matches. DNA of the CDR3: TGTGCCAGCAGTAGACTAGCGGGCAATGAGCAGTTCTTC. This translates into CASSRLAGNEQFF.

The CDR3 sequence is CASSWAQLGKNIQYF. DNA for the CDR3: TGTGCCAGCTCCTGGGCCCAGTTGGGTAAAAACATTCAGTACTTC. V gene TRBV12-3 or TRBV12-4 combines with J gene TRBJ2-4; D unresolved. The CDR3 has 15 amino acids. The germline V and J ends were trimmed by 8 bases and 4 bases, with 18 bases remaining between them.

This clonotype has a handful of counts. V and J are TRBV15 and TRBJ2-5, with 8 bases lining up with TRBD2. V trimming: 0 bases; J trimming: 7 bases; junction bases outside the gene matches: 7. The CDR3 spans 15 residues. Germline V gives CDR1 LNHNV, CDR2 YYDKDF (reference sequence). CDR3 DNA: TGTGCCACCAGCAGAGATTCGACTAGCGACGGGACCCAGTACTTC. Encoded protein: CATSRDSTSDGTQYF. The complete variable domain, with remaining parts taken from reference TRBV15 and TRBJ2-5, reads DAMVIQNPRYQVTQFGKPVTLSCSQTLNHNVMYWYQQKSSQAPKLLFHYYDKDFNNEADTPDNFQSRRPNTSFCFLDIRSPGLGDTAMYLCATSRDSTSDGTQYFGPGTRLLVL.

This clonotype was detected only a few times. The gene calls are TRBV11-2 and TRBJ1-1; D is ambiguous. The V end was cut by 6 bases, the J end by 1 base, with 9 bases between. The CDR3 totals 13 residues. Germline V gene lookup returns CDR1 SGHAT and CDR2 FQNNGV. The chain's CDR3 is CASRTYRNTEAFF. As DNA, the CDR3 is TGTGCCAGCAGAACATACAGGAACACTGAAGCTTTCTTT.

The rearrangement uses TRBV11-3 and TRBJ2-5; the D gene could be TRBD1 or TRBD2 (6 bases each). The V gene's germline CDR1 is SGHNT and CDR2 YENEEA. The ends were cut back, 2 bases at V and 2 bases at J, with 12 bases in the middle. This CDR3 comprises 15 residues. This chain's CDR3 is CASSLNGGGQETQYF. CDR3 nucleotide sequence: TGTGCCAGCAGCTTAAATGGAGGGGGGCAAGAGACCCAGTACTTC.

This clonotype was seen ten or more times. The V and J genes are TRBV12-5 and TRBJ2-1; D is unclear. The CDR3 spans 14 residues. Germline V gene lookup returns CDR1 LGHNT and CDR2 FRNRAP. V was pared by 5 bases and J by 6 bases, with 14 bases between. For the CDR3, the DNA is TGTGCTAGTGGTGAATCTGGGCCGGTCAATGAGCAGTTCTTC. Translated: CASGESGPVNEQFF.

This chain uses TRBV20-1 with TRBJ2-1; 9 nucleotides match TRBD2. The germline gives CDR1 DFQATT, CDR2 SNEGSKA (reference sequence). V shed 0 bases and J 3 bases; nucleotides not matched to a gene: 6. CDR3 size: 16 residues. The CDR3 protein is CSARDRRRGGYNEQFF. The CDR3 DNA reads TGCAGTGCTAGAGATCGTCGGCGGGGGGGCTACAATGAGCAGTTCTTC.

The gene calls are TRBV20-1 and TRBJ1-1; the D is unclear. This CDR3 contains 14 residues. In germline, CDR1 is DFQATT, CDR2 SNEGSKA (reference sequence). Trimming removed 2 bases from V and 3 bases from J, with 13 bases in between. CDR3 protein: CSARSRLSDTEAFF. The CDR3 DNA sequence: TGCAGTGCTAGATCTCGGCTTTCTGACACTGAAGCTTTCTTT.

The CDR3 sequence is CSVTDGLAGLTDTQYF. DNA for the CDR3: TGCAGCGTCACCGACGGACTAGCGGGACTCACAGATACGCAGTATTTT. The rearrangement links TRBV29-1 to TRBJ2-3, with 12 positions matching TRBD2. Germline V gene data show CDR1 as SQVTM and CDR2 as ANQGSEA. V gave up 6 bases and J gave up 2 bases; unmatched junction bases: 9. The CDR3 extends over 16 amino acids.